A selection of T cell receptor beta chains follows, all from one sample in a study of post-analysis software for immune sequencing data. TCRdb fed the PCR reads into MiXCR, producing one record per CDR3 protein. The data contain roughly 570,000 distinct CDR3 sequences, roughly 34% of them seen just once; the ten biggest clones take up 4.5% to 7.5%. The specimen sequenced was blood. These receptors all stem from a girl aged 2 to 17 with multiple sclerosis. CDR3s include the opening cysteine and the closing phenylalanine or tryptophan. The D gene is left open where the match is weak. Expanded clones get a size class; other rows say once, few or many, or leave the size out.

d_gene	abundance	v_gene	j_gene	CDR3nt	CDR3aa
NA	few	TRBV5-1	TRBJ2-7	TGCGCCAGCAGCTTTTTTGGGGGGAGCTCCTACGAGCAGTACTTC	CASSFFGGSSYEQYF
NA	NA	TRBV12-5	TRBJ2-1	TGTGCTAGTGGTTTGGTACTGGGGGGAGAGCAGTTCTTC	CASGLVLGGEQFF
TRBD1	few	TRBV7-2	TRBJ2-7	TGTGCCAGCAGCTCGCGGACAGGGAAGCACGAGCAGTACTTC	CASSSRTGKHEQYF
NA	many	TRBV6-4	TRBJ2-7	TGTGCCAGCAGCGGACTTGGGGAGCAGTACTTC	CASSGLGEQYF
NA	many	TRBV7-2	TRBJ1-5	TGTGCCAGCAGCTTAGGCCGGAACAATCAGCCCCAGCATTTT	CASSLGRNNQPQHF
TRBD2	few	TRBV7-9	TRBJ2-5	TGTGCCAGCAGCCGAGCGGGGTCCGTCGGGGAGACCCAGTACTTC	CASSRAGSVGETQYF
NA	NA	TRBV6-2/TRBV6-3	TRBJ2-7	TGTGCCAGCAGTTACGGGGGGGCTTTCTCCTACGAGCAGTACTTC	CASSYGGAFSYEQYF
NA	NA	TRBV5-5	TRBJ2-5	TGTGCCAGCAGCTTGGCCCCGAAAGAGACCCAGTACTTC	CASSLAPKETQYF
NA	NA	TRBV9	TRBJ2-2	TGTGCCAGCAGCGTAGCCGTATCGAACACCGGGGAGCTGTTTTTT	CASSVAVSNTGELFF
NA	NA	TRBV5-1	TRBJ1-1	TGCGCCACCCCTTTAGCCCCAGGAAGGGGTGACACTGAAGCTTTCTTT	CATPLAPGRGDTEAFF
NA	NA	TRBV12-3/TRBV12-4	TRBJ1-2	TGTGCCAGCAGTTTAGAAGGGATCGACTATGGCTACACCTTC	CASSLEGIDYGYTF
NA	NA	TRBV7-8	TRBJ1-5	TGTGCCAGCAGCTTACAGGGGAGTCAGCCCCAGCATTTT	CASSLQGSQPQHF
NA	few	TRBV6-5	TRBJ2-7	TGTGCCAGCAGTTACTCGACCGGCTACGAGCAGTACTTC	CASSYSTGYEQYF
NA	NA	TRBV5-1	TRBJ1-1	TGCGCCAGCAGCTTGGTACAGGGCCATGAAGCTTTCTTT	CASSLVQGHEAFF
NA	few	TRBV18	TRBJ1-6	TGTGCCAGCTCACCAACGCAAATCTATAATTCACCCCTCCACTTT	CASSPTQIYNSPLHF
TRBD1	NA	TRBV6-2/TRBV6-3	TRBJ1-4	TGTGCCAGCAGTTCGCGACAGGGGCCAACTAATGAAAAACTGTTTTTT	CASSSRQGPTNEKLFF
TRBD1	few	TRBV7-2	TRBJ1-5	TGTGCCAGCAGATTGACAGGGAATCAGCTCCAGCATTTT	CASRLTGNQLQHF
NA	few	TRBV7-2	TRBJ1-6	TGTGCCAGCAGCTTAGTGCAGGGAAGCGTAAATTCACCCCTCCACTTT	CASSLVQGSVNSPLHF
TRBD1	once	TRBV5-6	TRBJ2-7	TGTGCCAGCAGTGCGCTCGAGACAGGGGATACCCAGTACTTC	CASSALETGDTQYF
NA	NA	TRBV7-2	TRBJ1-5	TGTGCCAGCAGCCCCTTGGGGGGTAATCAGCCCCAGCATTTT	CASSPLGGNQPQHF
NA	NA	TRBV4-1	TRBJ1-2	TGCGCCAGCAGCCAAGCTCGAGGGGCCACTAACTATGGCTACACCTTC	CASSQARGATNYGYTF
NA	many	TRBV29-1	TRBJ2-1	TGCAGTCTTAGCTCCTACAATGAGCAGTTCTTC	CSLSSYNEQFF
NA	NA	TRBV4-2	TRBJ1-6	TGTGCCAGCAGCCAAGTTTTTCGGGGAGGCGATTCACCCCTCCACTTT	CASSQVFRGGDSPLHF
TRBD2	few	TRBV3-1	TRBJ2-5	TGTGCCAGCAGCCCGGGACTAGCGGCTGCGTACCAAGAGACCCAGTACTTC	CASSPGLAAAYQETQYF
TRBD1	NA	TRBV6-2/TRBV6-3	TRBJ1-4	TGTGCCAGCAGCTACTCCCGGGACAGTAATGAAAAACTGTTTTTT	CASSYSRDSNEKLFF
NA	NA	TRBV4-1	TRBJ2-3	TGCGCCAGCAGTCCAGAAGGGGTAGCAAGCACAGATACGCAGTATTTT	CASSPEGVASTDTQYF
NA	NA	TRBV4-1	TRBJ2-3	TGCGCCAGCAGCCAAGATTGGGCTAGACCTTCCACAGATACGCAGTATTTT	CASSQDWARPSTDTQYF
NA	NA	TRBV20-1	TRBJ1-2	TGCAGCGCTCGGGCCCTCCCGAACTATGGCTACACCTTC	CSARALPNYGYTF
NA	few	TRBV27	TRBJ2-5	TGTGCCAGCAGTATGCGGGGTTCTTACCAAGAGACCCAGTACTTC	CASSMRGSYQETQYF
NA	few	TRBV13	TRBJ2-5	TGTGCCAGCAGCTTAGAGGGTAGCGGAAACCAAGAGACCCAGTACTTC	CASSLEGSGNQETQYF
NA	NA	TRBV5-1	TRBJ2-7	TGCGCCAGCAGCTTGGTGACGGGGAAGGGCAACGAGCAGTACTTC	CASSLVTGKGNEQYF
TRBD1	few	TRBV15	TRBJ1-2	TGTGCCACCAGCAGGCTTCAGGGGGTGGACTATGGCTACACCTTC	CATSRLQGVDYGYTF
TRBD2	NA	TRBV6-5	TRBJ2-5	TGTGCCAGCAGTTACTCGTCGGGACTAGCGGGGGGGATCCTAGAGACCCAGTACTTC	CASSYSSGLAGGILETQYF
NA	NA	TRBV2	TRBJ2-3	TGTGCCAGCAGTGAACGGCCATGGGCAGATACGCAGTATTTT	CASSERPWADTQYF
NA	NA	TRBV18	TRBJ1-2	TGTGCCAGCTCATCCCAGGGGTCTAACTATGGCTACACCTTC	CASSSQGSNYGYTF
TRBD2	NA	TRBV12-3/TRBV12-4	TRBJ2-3	TGTGCCAGCAGTCCGTACAGCGGGGGGATCACAGATACGCAGTATTTT	CASSPYSGGITDTQYF
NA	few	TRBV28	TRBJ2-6	TGTGCCAGCAGTTTCCTGGGCGCTGGGGCCAACGTCCTGACTTTC	CASSFLGAGANVLTF
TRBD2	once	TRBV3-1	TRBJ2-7	TGTGCCAGCAGCCAAGATCAGGGACTAAAGTACGAGCAGTACTTC	CASSQDQGLKYEQYF
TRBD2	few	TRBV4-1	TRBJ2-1	TGCGCCAGCAGCCAACACCCAACTAGCGACTCCTACAATGAGCAGTTCTTC	CASSQHPTSDSYNEQFF
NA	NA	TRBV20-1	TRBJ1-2	TGCAGTGCCGGATCGACAGGTTATGACTATGGCTACACCTTC	CSAGSTGYDYGYTF
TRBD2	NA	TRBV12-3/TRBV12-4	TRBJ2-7	TGTGCCAGCAGCCGGCAACGGGGGGAAGAGCAGTACTTC	CASSRQRGEEQYF
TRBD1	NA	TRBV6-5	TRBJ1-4	TGTGCCAGCAGTCGCGCGTTGACAGGGGGCAGTGAAAAACTGTTTTTT	CASSRALTGGSEKLFF
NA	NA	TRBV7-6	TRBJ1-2	TGTGCCAGCAGCCCGGACGGTGGTGGTGGCTACACCTTC	CASSPDGGGGYTF
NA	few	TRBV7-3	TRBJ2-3	TGTGCCAGCAGCTCGAACTGGGATACGCAGTATTTT	CASSSNWDTQYF
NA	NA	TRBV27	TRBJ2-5	TGTGCCAGCAGTTTATCAGGAATAGGGGAGACCCAGTACTTC	CASSLSGIGETQYF
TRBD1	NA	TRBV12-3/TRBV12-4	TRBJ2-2	TGTGCCAGCAGGACAGGGCTGACGAACATCGGGGAGCTGTTTTTT	CASRTGLTNIGELFF
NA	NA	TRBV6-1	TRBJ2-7	TGTGCCAGCAGTGAAGAGGGCAGGACCTACGAGCAGTACTTC	CASSEEGRTYEQYF
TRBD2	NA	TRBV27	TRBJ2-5	TGTGCCAGCAGTTCACTAGCGGAGGAGACCCAGTACTTC	CASSSLAEETQYF
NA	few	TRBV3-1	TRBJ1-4	TGTGCCAGCAGCCGGCAGGGCCGTGGTGAAAAACTGTTTTTT	CASSRQGRGEKLFF
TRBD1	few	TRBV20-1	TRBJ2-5	TGCAGTGCTTTGGACAGGGGGGTGGAGACCCAGTACTTC	CSALDRGVETQYF
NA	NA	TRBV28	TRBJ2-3	TGTGCCAGCAGTTTATTGGCGCTGGCAGATACGCAGTATTTT	CASSLLALADTQYF
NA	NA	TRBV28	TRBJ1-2	TGTGCCAGCAGTCAACCGGGGCTTTCAGACTATGGCTACACCTTC	CASSQPGLSDYGYTF
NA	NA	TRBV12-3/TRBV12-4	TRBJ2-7	TGTGCCAGCAGTTTTCCAGGGCCCTCCTACGAGCAGTACTTC	CASSFPGPSYEQYF
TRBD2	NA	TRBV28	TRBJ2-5	TGTGCCAGCTATAGGGCGGGGGGTGTGCAGACCCAGTACTTC	CASYRAGGVQTQYF
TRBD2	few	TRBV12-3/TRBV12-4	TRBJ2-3	TGTGCCAGCAGTTTCGGGGGGGCTAGCACAGATACGCAGTATTTT	CASSFGGASTDTQYF
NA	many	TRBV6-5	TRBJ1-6	TGTGCCAGCACACGGGGTAATTCACCCCTCCACTTT	CASTRGNSPLHF
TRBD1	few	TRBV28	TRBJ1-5	TGTGCCAGCAGCTCAGGGGGGTGGGGAAATAGCAATCAGCCCCAGCATTTT	CASSSGGWGNSNQPQHF